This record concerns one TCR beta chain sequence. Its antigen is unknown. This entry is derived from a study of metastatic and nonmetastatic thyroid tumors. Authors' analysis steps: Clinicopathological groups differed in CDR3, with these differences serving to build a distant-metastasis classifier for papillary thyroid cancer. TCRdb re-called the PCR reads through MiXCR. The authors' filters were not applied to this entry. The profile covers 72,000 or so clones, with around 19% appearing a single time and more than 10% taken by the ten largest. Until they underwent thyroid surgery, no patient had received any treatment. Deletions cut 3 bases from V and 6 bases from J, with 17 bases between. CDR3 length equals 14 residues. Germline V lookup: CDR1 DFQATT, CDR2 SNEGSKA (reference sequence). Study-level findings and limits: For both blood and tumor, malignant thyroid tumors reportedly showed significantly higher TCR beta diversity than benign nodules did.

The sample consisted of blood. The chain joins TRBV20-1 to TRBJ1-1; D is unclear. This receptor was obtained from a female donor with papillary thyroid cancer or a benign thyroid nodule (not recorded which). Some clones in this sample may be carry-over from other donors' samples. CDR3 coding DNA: TGCAGTGCTAGTTTTCCGGATCTCCCCTCTGAAGCTTTCTTT. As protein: CSASFPDLPSEAFF.